Listed below are T cell receptor beta chains from one sample, sequenced in a study of monozygotic twins with inflammatory bowel disease. TCRdb re-called the 5' RACE reads, yielding one record per CDR3 amino acid sequence without DNA. Its table lists approximately 340,000 distinct CDR3 sequences. Sample: blood. The receptors here all came from a human donor with ulcerative colitis or Crohn's disease, or a healthy co-twin of an affected twin (not recorded which). The CDR3 runs from the conserved cysteine through the conserved F or W. Each record gives: CDR3 length, V gene, J gene, CDR3 protein.

>17|TRBV5-6|TRBJ2-2
CASSLMRPGNIAGELFF
>14|TRBV9|TRBJ2-3
CASSPGSWADTQYF
>19|TRBV20-1|TRBJ2-6
CSAREWGTSGKGGANVLTF
>13|TRBV15|TRBJ1-5
CATKREWNQPQHF
>17|TRBV21-1|TRBJ1-4
CARKRTGGWTTNEKLFF
>15|TRBV30|TRBJ1-2
CAWSYRDSQNYGYTF
>14|TRBV7-6|TRBJ2-2
CASSPGIFTGELFF
>12|TRBV28|TRBJ1-2
CASSWTGDGYTF
>14|TRBV28|TRBJ2-7
CASSRGGTGNEQYF
>19|TRBV20-1|TRBJ2-7
CSARVTGTSGVPSSYEQYF
>21|TRBV6-1|TRBJ2-5
CASSEPRIRAGGILTQETQYF
>16|TRBV4-1|TRBJ2-7
CASTPMEGEGNYEQYF
>16|TRBV6-1|TRBJ1-2
CASSPYQGRGNYGYTF
>15|TRBV5-1|TRBJ2-3
CASSLDSHRTDTQYF
>15|TRBV19|TRBJ2-1
CASSIISGGLNEQFF
>14|TRBV5-1|TRBJ2-1
CASSLDSGYNEQFF
>14|TRBV12-3/TRBV12-4|TRBJ1-3
CASLGGSSGNTIYF
>15|TRBV7-9|TRBJ2-2
CASSLDTRNTGELFF
>15|TRBV4-1|TRBJ1-1
CASSQPGQGRTEAFF
>15|TRBV25-1|TRBJ2-1
CASSEYGGGNNEQFF
>14|TRBV3-1|TRBJ2-7
CASSQRTDLYEQYF
>15|TRBV28|TRBJ2-2
CASSLYRRGTGELFF
>15|TRBV12-3/TRBV12-4|TRBJ1-2
CASHTRTGFDYGYTF
>16|TRBV3-1|TRBJ2-2
CASSQDGTSGTGELFF